Below, 9 T cell receptor beta chains from the same sample are listed, as sequenced in a study of blood T cell repertoires in COVID-19. Clones were read by immunoSEQ multiplex PCR, and TCRdb kept only the in-frame ones, dropping some. Of some 180,000 clones in the sample, 84% are singletons; the top ten hold roughly 13%. Specimen: peripheral blood. Every receptor here comes from a human donor in a cohort sampled during active COVID-19.

Only one count was recorded for this clone. The CDR3 sequence: CASSYAGNTEAFF. The CDR3 DNA sequence: TGTGCCAGCAGTTATGCGGGGAACACTGAAGCTTTCTTT. V usage is TRBV28 and J usage is TRBJ1-1; no firm D call. This CDR3 comprises 13 residues. Germline lookup yields CDR1 MDHEN and CDR2 SYDVKM. V was clipped by 4 bases and J by 1 base, with 7 bases between them. The complete variable domain, with remaining parts taken from reference TRBV28 and TRBJ1-1, reads DVKVTQSSRYLVKRTGEKVFLECVQDMDHENMFWYRQDPGLGLRLIYFSYDVKMKEKGDIPEGYSVSREKKERFSLILESASTNQTSMYLCASSYAGNTEAFFGQGTRLTVV.

CDR3 coding DNA: TGTGCCAGCAGGTTTGCCCGGGAGACCCAGTACTTC. Protein: CASRFARETQYF. The V and J genes are TRBV5-6 and TRBJ2-5; no clear D. The CDR3 contains 12 residues. The V gene lost 5 bases and the J gene lost 5 bases, with 10 bases spanning the gap. Germline V gives CDR1 SGHDT, CDR2 YYEEEE.

This chain uses TRBV3-1 (or the pseudogene TRBV3-2) with TRBJ1-2; 8 bases are shared with TRBD1. Per germline, CDR1 LGHDT and CDR2 YNNKEL (reference sequence). V lost 2 bases, J lost 7 bases, and 12 bases stayed unmatched. The CDR3 runs 16 residues. The CDR3 reads CASSQYGQGLSFGYTF. CDR3 nucleotide sequence: TGTGCCAGCAGCCAATATGGACAGGGATTGTCGTTTGGCTACACCTTC.

This chain uses TRBV5-1 with TRBJ2-1; a weak D match, TRBD2 (5 bases). This CDR3 region has 15 residues. CDR1 and CDR2 (germline): SGHRS, YFSETQ. The germline V and J ends were trimmed by 0 bases and 3 bases, with 10 bases remaining between them. CDR3 sequence: CASSLVSGYYNEQFF. Written as DNA, the CDR3 is TGCGCCAGCAGCTTGGTGTCGGGATACTACAATGAGCAGTTCTTC. Full variable domain (outside the CDR3, taken from reference TRBV5-1 and TRBJ2-1): KAGVTQTPRYLIKTRGQQVTLSCSPISGHRSVSWYQQTPGQGLQFLFEYFSETQRNKGNFPGRFSGRQFSNSRSEMNVSTLELGDSALYLCASSLVSGYYNEQFFGPGTRLTVL.

This clone has just one count. The CDR3 loop reads CASSSLTSGTYEQYF. DNA for the CDR3: TGTGCCAGCAGTTCCCTGACTAGCGGTACCTACGAGCAGTACTTC. The J gene is TRBJ2-7, the V gene TRBV28, with 9 bases identical to TRBD2. The trim removed 4 bases at V and 2 bases at J, leaving 6 bases unmatched. The germline V gene has CDR1 MDHEN and CDR2 SYDVKM. The CDR3 covers 15 residues.

The chain couples TRBV5-1 to TRBJ1-1; D is unclear. Trimming cost V 0 bases and J 1 base, with 7 bases left between them. Germline V CDR1 and CDR2: SGHRS, YFSETQ. There are 14 residues in the CDR3. The CDR3 sequence is CASSLAVTNTEAFF. The CDR3 DNA sequence: TGCGCCAGCAGCTTGGCGGTTACGAACACTGAAGCTTTCTTT.

J is TRBJ1-5 and V is TRBV2; weak D call: TRBD1 (5 bases). CDR3 length equals 16 residues. Trimming took 6 bases from V and 9 from J, leaving 24 bases between them. The V gene's germline CDR1 is SNHLY and CDR2 FYNNEI. CDR3 bases: TGTGCCAGCAGGCGGTACCTCCAGCAGGGCGATGGGCCCCAGCATTTT. Translated, it gives CASRRYLQQGDGPQHF.

V is TRBV2 and J is TRBJ2-7; D gene unclear. The CDR3 consists of 14 residues. The germline CDR1 and CDR2 sequences are SNHLY and FYNNEI. V lost 3 bases to trimming and J lost 6 bases, with 15 bases between them. CDR3 sequence: CASSDLYYSSEQYF. The CDR3, as DNA: TGTGCCAGCAGTGATTTGTACTACTCTTCCGAGCAGTACTTC.

The gene calls are TRBV7-2 and TRBJ2-1; D gene unclear. The CDR3 has 16 amino acids. CDR1 and CDR2 (germline): SGHTA, FQGNSA. Trimming shortened V by 2 bases and J by 7 bases, and 18 bases separated the two germline ends. The CDR3 nucleotides read TGTGCCAGCAGCTTAATCGCTCGCGCTGAACCGAATGAGCAGTTCTTC. Protein: CASSLIARAEPNEQFF.